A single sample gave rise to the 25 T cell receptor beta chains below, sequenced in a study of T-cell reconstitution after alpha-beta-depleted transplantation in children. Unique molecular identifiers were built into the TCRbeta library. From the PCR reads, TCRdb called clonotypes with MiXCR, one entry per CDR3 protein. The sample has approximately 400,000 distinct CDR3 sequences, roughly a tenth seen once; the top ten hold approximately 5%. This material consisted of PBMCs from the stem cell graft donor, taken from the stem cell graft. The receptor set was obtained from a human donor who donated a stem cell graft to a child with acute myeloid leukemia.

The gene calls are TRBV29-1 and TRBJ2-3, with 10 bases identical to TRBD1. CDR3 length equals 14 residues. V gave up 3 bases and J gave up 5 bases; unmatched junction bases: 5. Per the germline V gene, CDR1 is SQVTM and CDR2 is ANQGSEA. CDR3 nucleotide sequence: TGCAGCGTTGACCCGGGGACAGGGGAAGATACGCAGTATTTT. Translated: CSVDPGTGEDTQYF.

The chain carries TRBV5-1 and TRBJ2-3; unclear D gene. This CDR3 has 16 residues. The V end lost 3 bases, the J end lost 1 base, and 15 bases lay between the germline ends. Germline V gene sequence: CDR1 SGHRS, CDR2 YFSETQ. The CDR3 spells CASSWARRGGTDTQYF. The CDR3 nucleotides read TGCGCCAGCAGCTGGGCGAGGCGCGGTGGCACAGATACGCAGTATTTT.

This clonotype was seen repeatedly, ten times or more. The CDR3 here is CASRPLGRLNYGYTF. CDR3 nucleotide sequence: TGTGCCAGCAGACCTTTGGGACGGCTTAACTATGGCTACACCTTC. V usage is TRBV6-1 and J usage is TRBJ1-2; D is perhaps TRBD1 (5 bases). Per the germline V gene, CDR1 is MNHNS and CDR2 is SASEGT. The CDR3 has 15 amino acids. Trimming took off 6 bases at V and 1 base at J, with 15 bases between the two ends.

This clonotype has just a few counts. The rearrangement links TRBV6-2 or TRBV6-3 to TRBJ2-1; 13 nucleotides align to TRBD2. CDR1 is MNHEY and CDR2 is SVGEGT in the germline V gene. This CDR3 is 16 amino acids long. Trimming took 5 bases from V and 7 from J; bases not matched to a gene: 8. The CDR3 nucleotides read TGTGCCAGCAGTACGGGACTAGCGGGAAGGTTGAATGAGCAGTTCTTC. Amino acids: CASSTGLAGRLNEQFF.

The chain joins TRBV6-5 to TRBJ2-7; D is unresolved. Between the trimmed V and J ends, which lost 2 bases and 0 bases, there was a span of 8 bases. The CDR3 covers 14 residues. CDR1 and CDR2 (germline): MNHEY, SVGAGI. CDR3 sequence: CASSYRMNSYEQYF. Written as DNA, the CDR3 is TGTGCCAGCAGTTACAGGATGAACTCCTACGAGCAGTACTTC.

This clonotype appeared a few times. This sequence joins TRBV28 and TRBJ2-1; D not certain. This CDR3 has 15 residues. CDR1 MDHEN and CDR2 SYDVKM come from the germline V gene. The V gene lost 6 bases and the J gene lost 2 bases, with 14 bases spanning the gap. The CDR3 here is CASSRHKVAYNEQFF. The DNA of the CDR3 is TGTGCCAGCAGCCGCCATAAGGTCGCCTACAATGAGCAGTTCTTC.

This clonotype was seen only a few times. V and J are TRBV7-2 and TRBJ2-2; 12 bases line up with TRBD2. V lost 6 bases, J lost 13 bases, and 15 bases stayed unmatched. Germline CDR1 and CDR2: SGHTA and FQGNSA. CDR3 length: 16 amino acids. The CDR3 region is CASSPPTSGGLGGLFF. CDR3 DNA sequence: TGTGCCAGCAGTCCCCCGACTAGCGGGGGTCTAGGTGGGCTGTTTTTT.

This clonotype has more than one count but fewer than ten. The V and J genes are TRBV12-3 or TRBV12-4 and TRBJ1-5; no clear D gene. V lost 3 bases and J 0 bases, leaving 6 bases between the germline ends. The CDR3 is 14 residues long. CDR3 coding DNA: TGTGCCAGCAGTTTTTGGAGTAGCAATCAGCCCCAGCATTTT. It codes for CASSFWSSNQPQHF.

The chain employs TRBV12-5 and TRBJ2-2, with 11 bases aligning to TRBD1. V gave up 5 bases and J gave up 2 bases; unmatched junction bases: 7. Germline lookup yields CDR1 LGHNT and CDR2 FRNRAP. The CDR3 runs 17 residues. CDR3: CASGAAGTGGNTGELFF. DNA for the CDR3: TGTGCTAGTGGTGCTGCCGGGACAGGGGGAAACACCGGGGAGCTGTTTTTT.

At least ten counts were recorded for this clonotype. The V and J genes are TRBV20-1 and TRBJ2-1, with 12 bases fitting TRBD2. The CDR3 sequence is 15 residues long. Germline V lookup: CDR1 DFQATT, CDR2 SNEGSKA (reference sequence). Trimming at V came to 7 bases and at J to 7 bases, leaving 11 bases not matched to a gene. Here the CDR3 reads CSVNGETSGRNEQFF. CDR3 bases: TGCAGTGTTAACGGGGAGACTAGCGGGAGAAATGAGCAGTTCTTC.

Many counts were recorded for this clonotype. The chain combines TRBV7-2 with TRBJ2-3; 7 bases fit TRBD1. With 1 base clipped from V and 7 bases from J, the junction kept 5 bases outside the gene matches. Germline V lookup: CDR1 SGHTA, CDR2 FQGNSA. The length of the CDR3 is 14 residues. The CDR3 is CASSLGPGGYTQYF. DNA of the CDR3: TGTGCCAGCAGCTTAGGCCCAGGGGGTTATACGCAGTATTTT.

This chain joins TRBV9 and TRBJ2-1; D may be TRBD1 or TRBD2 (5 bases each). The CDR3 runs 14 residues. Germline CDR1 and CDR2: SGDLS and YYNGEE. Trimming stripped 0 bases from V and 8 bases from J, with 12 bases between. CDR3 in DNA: TGTGCCAGCAGCGTAGGAGGGGCGAGGGATGAGCAGTTCTTC. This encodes CASSVGGARDEQFF.

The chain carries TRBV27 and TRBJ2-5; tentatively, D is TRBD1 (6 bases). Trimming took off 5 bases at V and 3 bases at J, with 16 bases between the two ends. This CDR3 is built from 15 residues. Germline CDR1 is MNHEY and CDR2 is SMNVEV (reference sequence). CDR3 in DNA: TGTGCCAGCAGTCGGGTGACAGGCGACAAAGAGACCCAGTACTTC. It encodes CASSRVTGDKETQYF.

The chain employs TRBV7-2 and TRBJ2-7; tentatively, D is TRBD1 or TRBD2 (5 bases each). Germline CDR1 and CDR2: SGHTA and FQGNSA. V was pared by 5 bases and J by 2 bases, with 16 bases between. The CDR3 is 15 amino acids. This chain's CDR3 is CASSPRGAVTYEQYF. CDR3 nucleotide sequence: TGTGCCAGCAGCCCCCGAGGGGCGGTGACCTACGAGCAGTACTTC.

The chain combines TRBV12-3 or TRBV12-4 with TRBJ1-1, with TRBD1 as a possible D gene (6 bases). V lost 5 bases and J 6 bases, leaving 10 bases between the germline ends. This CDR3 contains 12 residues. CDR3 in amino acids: CASSVRGSEAFF. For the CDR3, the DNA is TGTGCCAGCAGTGTCAGGGGCTCTGAAGCTTTCTTT.

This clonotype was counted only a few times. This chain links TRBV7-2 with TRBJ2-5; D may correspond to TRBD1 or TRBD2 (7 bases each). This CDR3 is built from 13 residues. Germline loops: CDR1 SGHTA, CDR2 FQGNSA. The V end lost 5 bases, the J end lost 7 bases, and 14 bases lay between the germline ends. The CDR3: CASSQDREGTQYF. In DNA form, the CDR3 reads TGTGCCAGCAGCCAAGACAGGGAGGGGACCCAGTACTTC.

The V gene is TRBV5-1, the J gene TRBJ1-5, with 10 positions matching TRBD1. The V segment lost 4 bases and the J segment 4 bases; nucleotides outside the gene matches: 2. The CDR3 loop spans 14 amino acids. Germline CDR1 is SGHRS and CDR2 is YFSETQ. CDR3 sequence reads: CASSEGQGNQPQHF. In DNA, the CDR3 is TGCGCCAGCAGCGAGGGACAGGGGAATCAGCCCCAGCATTTT.

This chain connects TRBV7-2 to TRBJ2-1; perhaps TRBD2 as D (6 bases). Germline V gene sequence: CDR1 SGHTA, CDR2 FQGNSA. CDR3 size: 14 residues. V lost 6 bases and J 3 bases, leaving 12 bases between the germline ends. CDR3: CASSPGLRYNEQFF. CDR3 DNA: TGTGCCAGCAGTCCGGGACTCCGCTACAATGAGCAGTTCTTC.

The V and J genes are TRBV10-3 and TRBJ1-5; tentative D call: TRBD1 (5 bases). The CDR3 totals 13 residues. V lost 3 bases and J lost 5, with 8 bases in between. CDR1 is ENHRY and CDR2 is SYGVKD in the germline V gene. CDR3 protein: CAISDRADQPQHF. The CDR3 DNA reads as TGTGCCATCAGTGACAGGGCGGATCAGCCCCAGCATTTT.

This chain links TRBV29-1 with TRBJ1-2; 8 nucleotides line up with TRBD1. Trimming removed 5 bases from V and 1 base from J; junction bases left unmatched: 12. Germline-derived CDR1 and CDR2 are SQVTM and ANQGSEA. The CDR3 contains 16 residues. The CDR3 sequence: CSVSGTGAALNYGYTF. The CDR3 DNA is TGCAGCGTTTCCGGGACAGGCGCGGCCCTTAACTATGGCTACACCTTC.

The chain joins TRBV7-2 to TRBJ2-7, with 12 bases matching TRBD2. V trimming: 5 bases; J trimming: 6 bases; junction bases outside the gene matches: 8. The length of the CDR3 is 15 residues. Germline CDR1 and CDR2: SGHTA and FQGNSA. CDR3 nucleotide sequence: TGTGCCAGCAGCAAATGGACTAGCGGGATGCCCGAGCAGTACTTC. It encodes CASSKWTSGMPEQYF.

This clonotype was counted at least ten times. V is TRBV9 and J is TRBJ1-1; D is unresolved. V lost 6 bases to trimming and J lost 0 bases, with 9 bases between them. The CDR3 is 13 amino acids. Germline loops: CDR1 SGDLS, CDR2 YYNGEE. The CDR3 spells CASTRMMNTEAFF. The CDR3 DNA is TGTGCCAGCACCCGGATGATGAACACTGAAGCTTTCTTT.

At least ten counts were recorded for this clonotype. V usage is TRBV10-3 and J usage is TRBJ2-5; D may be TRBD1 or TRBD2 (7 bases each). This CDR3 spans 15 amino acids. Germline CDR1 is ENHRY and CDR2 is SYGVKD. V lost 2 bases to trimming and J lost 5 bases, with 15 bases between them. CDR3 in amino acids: CAISETDREGETQYF. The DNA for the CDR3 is TGTGCCATCAGTGAGACTGACAGGGAGGGCGAGACCCAGTACTTC.

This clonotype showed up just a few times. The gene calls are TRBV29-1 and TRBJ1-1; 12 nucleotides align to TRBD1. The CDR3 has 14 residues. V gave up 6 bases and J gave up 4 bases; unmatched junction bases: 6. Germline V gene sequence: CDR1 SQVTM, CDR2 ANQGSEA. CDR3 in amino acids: CSVGQGAGSTEAFF. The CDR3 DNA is TGCAGCGTGGGACAGGGGGCTGGGAGCACTGAAGCTTTCTTT.

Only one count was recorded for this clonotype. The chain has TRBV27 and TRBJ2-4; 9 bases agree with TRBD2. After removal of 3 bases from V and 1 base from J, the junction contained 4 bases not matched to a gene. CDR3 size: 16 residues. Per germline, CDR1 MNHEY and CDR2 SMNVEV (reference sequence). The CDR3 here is CASSFGSGGAKNIQYF. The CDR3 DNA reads TGTGCCAGCAGTTTCGGGAGCGGGGGGGCCAAAAACATTCAGTACTTC.